A single sample gave rise to the 32 T cell receptor beta chains below, sequenced in a study of T cells in Graves' hyperthyroidism and ophthalmopathy. TCR beta CDR3 region amplification was performed from RNA transcripts. When the TCR CDR3 underwent first-round RT-PCR, the HTBI primer set was used. Via MiXCR, TCRdb re-called the multiplex PCR reads, giving one row per CDR3 protein. The sample has some 570,000 distinct CDR3 sequences, about 15% seen once; the top ten hold around 17%. The source material was blood. These receptors were obtained from a woman under 30 with Graves' ophthalmopathy.

This clonotype was detected ten times or more. The CDR3 is CASSRLAGDEQYF. In DNA form, the CDR3 reads TGTGCCAGCAGTAGACTAGCGGGGGACGAGCAGTACTTC. The chain links TRBV27 to TRBJ2-7; 12 bases align to TRBD2. J was trimmed by 5 bases and V by 5 bases; bases with no gene match: 1. The CDR3 runs 13 residues. The germline gives CDR1 MNHEY, CDR2 SMNVEV (reference sequence).

The chain has TRBV7-6 and TRBJ1-1, with D maybe TRBD1 (6 bases). Germline-derived CDR1 and CDR2 are SGHVS and FNYEAQ. CDR3 length: 13 amino acids. The V gene lost 8 bases and the J gene lost 1 base, with 11 bases spanning the gap. Here the CDR3 reads CASLGTTNTEAFF. For the CDR3, the DNA is TGTGCCAGCCTCGGGACAACGAACACTGAAGCTTTCTTT.

CDR3 nucleotide sequence: TGTGCCAGCAGCCAAACGCAGGGGCGTGGAGAGACCCAGTACTTC. Protein sequence: CASSQTQGRGETQYF. This chain links TRBV14 with TRBJ2-5; perhaps TRBD1 as D (6 bases). The CDR3 is 15 residues long. Trimming took 2 bases from V and 4 from J, leaving 14 bases between them. In germline, CDR1 is SGHDN, CDR2 FVKESK.

The chain joins TRBV20-1 to TRBJ2-7; 9 bases map to TRBD1. V was pared by 5 bases and J by 5 bases, with 13 bases of the junction left unmatched. Germline V gene data show CDR1 as DFQATT and CDR2 as SNEGSKA (reference sequence). This CDR3 comprises 15 residues. The CDR3 here is CSAPEPQGASNEQYF. The CDR3 DNA is TGCAGTGCTCCCGAGCCACAGGGGGCAAGCAACGAGCAGTACTTC.

The sample holds many counts of this clonotype. The rearrangement joins TRBV2 to TRBJ1-5; 8 bases agree with TRBD1. CDR3 size: 13 residues. Germline V gene lookup returns CDR1 SNHLY and CDR2 FYNNEI. J gave up 6 bases and V 7 bases, and 5 bases lay outside the gene matches. In DNA, the CDR3 is TGTGCCAGCACCGGACAGGGCGGTCAGCCCCAGCATTTT. It encodes CASTGQGGQPQHF.

Only a few counts were recorded for this clonotype. The chain is built from TRBV29-1 and TRBJ2-7; D is perhaps TRBD1 (6 bases). The V and J ends lost 3 bases and 2 bases respectively, with 17 bases between them. This CDR3 has 15 amino acids. CDR1 is SQVTM and CDR2 is ANQGSEA in the germline V gene. The CDR3 DNA follows: TGCAGCGTTGAGGGCTTAAGGACAGCCCCCTACGAGCAGTACTTC. This codes for CSVEGLRTAPYEQYF.

The sample holds many counts of this clonotype. This rearrangement joins TRBV6-2 or TRBV6-3 to TRBJ2-2, with 8 bases lining up with TRBD2. This CDR3 is built from 15 residues. CDR1 is MNHEY and CDR2 is SVGEGT in the germline V gene. The trim removed 7 bases at V and 6 bases at J, leaving 10 bases unmatched. The CDR3 DNA is TGTGCCAGCAACACTGAGCGGGAGTATCCCGGGGAGCTGTTTTTT. As protein: CASNTEREYPGELFF.

This clonotype was counted ten times or more. The chain links TRBV27 to TRBJ2-2; D is ambiguous. The CDR3 covers 11 residues. With 7 bases removed from V and 7 bases from J, the gap between germline ends came to 7 bases. Germline CDR1 is MNHEY and CDR2 is SMNVEV (reference sequence). CDR3 nucleotides: TGTGCCAGCACCGGCCACGGGGAGCTGTTTTTT. Amino acid sequence: CASTGHGELFF.

This clonotype was observed many times. The gene calls are TRBV6-5 and TRBJ2-2, with 12 bases that match TRBD2. The junction had 3 bases not matched to a gene; V was cut back by 2 bases and J by 2 bases. The CDR3 totals 17 residues. Germline-derived CDR1 and CDR2 are MNHEY and SVGAGI. Here the CDR3 reads CASSYILAGGNTGELFF. CDR3 DNA sequence: TGTGCCAGCAGTTACATACTAGCGGGGGGTAACACCGGGGAGCTGTTTTTT.

This clonotype turned up a few times. Since a much larger clone is just one base distant, this may be a read error. The chain employs TRBV7-2 and TRBJ2-5; 14 nucleotides agree with TRBD2. The germline V gene has CDR1 SGHTA and CDR2 FQGNSA. Trimming at V came to 5 bases and at J to 2 bases, leaving 4 bases not matched to a gene. This CDR3 region has 16 residues. The CDR3 DNA reads TGTGCCAGCAGCACGGGACTAGCGGGAGAACAAGAGACCCAGTACTTC. Translating it yields CASSTGLAGEQETQYF.

This chain joins TRBV30 and TRBJ1-2; 8 bases match TRBD1. J was trimmed by 7 bases and V by 2 bases; bases with no gene match: 9. Looked up from germline, CDR1 is GTSNPN and CDR2 is SVGIG (reference sequence). This CDR3 has 14 residues. The CDR3 loop is CAWSRQGAQRGYTF. CDR3 bases: TGTGCCTGGAGTAGGCAGGGGGCGCAGCGTGGCTACACCTTC.

Here the CDR3 DNA reads TGCGCCAGCAGCCAAGACCAACTAACCGGCGAGACCCAGTACTTC. As protein: CASSQDQLTGETQYF. The chain employs TRBV4-1 and TRBJ2-5; the D is unclear. Deletions cut 0 bases from V and 5 bases from J, with 13 bases between. The CDR3 has 15 amino acids. Germline CDR1 MGHRA, CDR2 YSYEKL.

About this clonotype: Since a much larger clone is just one base distant, this may be a read error. This CDR3 reads CASSLSPQSTDTQYF. For the CDR3, the DNA is TGTGCCAGCAGCTTAAGTCCTCAGAGCACAGATACGCAGTATTTT. The chain combines TRBV7-3 with TRBJ2-3; no reliable D call. The germline CDR1 and CDR2 sequences are SGHTA and FQGTGA. The CDR3 totals 15 residues. The V and J ends lost 1 base and 0 bases respectively, with 8 bases between them.

In its sample, this clonotype was seen a few times. This chain links TRBV7-2 with TRBJ1-2; 8 bases are shared with TRBD1. Germline V CDR1 and CDR2: SGHTA, FQGNSA. V lost 5 bases to trimming and J lost 9 bases; unmatched junction nucleotides: 11. There are 14 residues in the CDR3. DNA of the CDR3: TGTGCCAGCAGCCCCACAGGGGGGGCGCGAAGCTACACCTTC. Protein sequence: CASSPTGGARSYTF.

The chain employs TRBV6-1 and TRBJ2-7; D possibly corresponds to TRBD2 (6 bases). The CDR3 consists of 14 residues. V was pared by 1 base and J by 3 bases, with 10 bases between. CDR1 and CDR2 (germline): MNHNS, SASEGT. In DNA form, the CDR3 reads TGTGCCAGCAGTGAAGTGGGGGGTCTCTACGAGCAGTACTTC. Encoded protein: CASSEVGGLYEQYF.

This clonotype was counted at least ten times. The V call is TRBV3-1, the J call TRBJ1-1, with unresolved D. Trimming removed 2 bases at V and 0 bases at J, with 7 bases between. CDR3 length equals 14 residues. Germline lookup yields CDR1 LGHDT and CDR2 YNNKEL (reference sequence). The CDR3 loop is CASSQNRLNTEAFF. CDR3 DNA sequence: TGTGCCAGCAGCCAAAACAGATTGAACACTGAAGCTTTCTTT.

This clonotype showed up many times. This sequence joins TRBV11-1 and TRBJ2-1; 10 nucleotides match TRBD1. The CDR3 is 14 residues long. Germline-derived CDR1 and CDR2 are SGHAT and FQDESV (reference sequence). V was clipped by 5 bases and J by 7 bases; unmatched bases: 5. The CDR3 sequence is CASSEDRGPNEQFF. The CDR3 coding sequence is TGTGCCAGCAGCGAAGACAGGGGGCCGAATGAGCAGTTCTTC.

This clonotype was recorded many times. The chain has TRBV3-1 and TRBJ1-2; D possibly corresponds to TRBD1 (6 bases). The CDR3 consists of 11 residues. Trimming removed 3 bases at V and 7 bases at J, with 6 bases between. Per the germline V gene, CDR1 is LGHDT and CDR2 is YNNKEL (reference sequence). In DNA form, the CDR3 reads TGTGCCAGCAGCCACAGGGGTGGCTACACCTTC. This sequence encodes CASSHRGGYTF.

The sample holds a few counts of this clonotype. This chain links TRBV9 with TRBJ1-3; D is ambiguous. The CDR3 extends over 14 amino acids. The V end was cut by 0 bases, the J end by 2 bases, with 6 bases between. The germline V gene encodes CDR1 SGDLS and CDR2 YYNGEE. The chain's CDR3 is CASSVAGAGNTIYF. In nucleotides, the CDR3 is TGTGCCAGCAGCGTAGCAGGAGCTGGAAACACCATATATTTT. The entire variable domain, with the rest obtained from reference TRBV9 and TRBJ1-3, is as follows: DSGVTQTPKHLITATGQRVTLRCSPRSGDLSVYWYQQSLDQGLQFLIQYYNGEERAKGNILERFSAQQFPDLHSELNLSSLELGDSALYFCASSVAGAGNTIYFGEGSWLTVV.

The rearrangement uses TRBV5-5 and TRBJ1-2; unclear D gene. The CDR3 has 14 amino acids. With 4 bases removed from V and 2 bases from J, the gap between germline ends came to 12 bases. Germline CDR1 and CDR2: SGHKS and YYEKEE (reference sequence). The DNA of the CDR3 is TGTGCCAGCAGCCCCGGGTCCTGGAACTATGGCTACACCTTC. It specifies CASSPGSWNYGYTF.

The chain links TRBV5-4 to TRBJ2-3, with 8 bases matching TRBD2. Germline loops: CDR1 SGHNT, CDR2 YYREEE (reference sequence). V trimming: 4 bases; J trimming: 5 bases; junction bases outside the gene matches: 9. CDR3 size: 15 residues. The CDR3 DNA follows: TGTGCCAGCAGCCCGGGACTAGGATGGGGAGATACGCAGTATTTT. It encodes CASSPGLGWGDTQYF. The whole variable domain, remainder taken from reference TRBV5-4 and TRBJ2-3, is ETGVTQSPTHLIKTRGQQVTLRCSSQSGHNTVSWYQQALGQGPQFIFQYYREEENGRGNFPPRFSGLQFPNYSSELNVNALELDDSALYLCASSPGLGWGDTQYFGPGTRLTVL.

This chain links TRBV28 with TRBJ1-1; 7 nucleotides line up with TRBD1. This CDR3 contains 14 residues. Germline trimming cut 7 bases from V and 0 bases from J; bases unmatched to any gene: 5. Germline V gene data show CDR1 as MDHEN and CDR2 as SYDVKM. The DNA for the CDR3 is TGTGCCAGCACCCGGGGACAGTTGAACACTGAAGCTTTCTTT. Translation gives CASTRGQLNTEAFF. Variable domain in full (rest from reference TRBV28 and TRBJ1-1): DVKVTQSSRYLVKRTGEKVFLECVQDMDHENMFWYRQDPGLGLRLIYFSYDVKMKEKGDIPEGYSVSREKKERFSLILESASTNQTSMYLCASTRGQLNTEAFFGQGTRLTVV.

Regarding this clonotype: A much bigger clone sits one base away, suggesting this may be a read error. This chain connects TRBV7-9 to TRBJ1-2; perhaps TRBD1 as D (5 bases). Per the germline V gene, CDR1 is SEHNR and CDR2 is FQNEAQ (reference sequence). This CDR3 is 15 amino acids long. Here the CDR3 DNA reads TGTGCCAGCAGCGCTAGAGGGACGGCGGGGGATGGCTGCACCTTC. Its translation is CASSARGTAGDGCTF.

The rearrangement joins TRBV9 to TRBJ2-7, with D possibly TRBD1 on 5 matching bases. The CDR3 totals 15 residues. V dropped 4 bases and J dropped 0 bases, with 14 bases sitting between them. Looked up from germline, CDR1 is SGDLS and CDR2 is YYNGEE. In nucleotides, the CDR3 is TGTGCCAGCAGCCCTTTAGACAGTTTCTCCTACGAGCAGTACTTC. Its translation: CASSPLDSFSYEQYF.

This clonotype was seen just once. The V call is TRBV20-1, the J call TRBJ1-1; unclear D gene. V was clipped by 6 bases and J by 4 bases, with 12 bases between them. Germline V gene sequence: CDR1 DFQATT, CDR2 SNEGSKA (reference sequence). This CDR3 is built from 12 residues. The CDR3 sequence: CSADSQSTEAFF. DNA of the CDR3: TGCAGTGCGGACTCTCAGAGCACTGAAGCTTTCTTT.

This chain links TRBV15 with TRBJ1-4, with D perhaps matching TRBD1 (6 bases). Germline V CDR1 and CDR2: LNHNV, YYDKDF (reference sequence). This CDR3 spans 16 amino acids. V lost 0 bases and J 2 bases, leaving 10 bases between the germline ends. The CDR3 nucleotides read TGTGCCACCAGCAGAGATGGTGACAGGACTAATGAAAAACTGTTTTTT. Translating gives CATSRDGDRTNEKLFF.

Concerning this clonotype: This could be a read error, since a much larger clone is one nucleotide away. J is TRBJ1-5 and V is TRBV6-2 or TRBV6-3; no firm D call. This CDR3 is 13 amino acids long. CDR1 MNHEY and CDR2 SVGEGT come from the germline V gene. DNA for the CDR3: TGTGCCAGCAGTCCCTATGGGCATCAGCTCCAGCATTTT. Translation: CASSPYGHQLQHF.

As concerns this clonotype: A read error may be the cause here, since a much bigger clone is one base away. The V and J genes are TRBV29-1 and TRBJ2-5, with 8 bases matching TRBD2. Germline V CDR1 and CDR2: SQVTM, ANQGSEA. V shed 2 bases and J 5 bases; nucleotides not matched to a gene: 4. This CDR3 has 13 residues. CDR3 protein: CSVEQGGRETQYF. The CDR3 nucleotides read TGCAGCGTTGAACAAGGCGGGAGGGAGACCCAGTACTTC.

This clonotype has ten or more counts. The chain couples TRBV7-3 to TRBJ2-1, with D perhaps being TRBD1 or TRBD2 (5 bases each). Trimming pared 6 bases from V and 6 bases from J, leaving 15 bases between. CDR3 length: 14 amino acids. Germline CDR1 SGHTA, CDR2 FQGTGA. The CDR3 reads CASRDPAGGNEQFF. CDR3 sequence (DNA): TGTGCCAGCAGGGACCCAGCTGGGGGCAATGAGCAGTTCTTC.

The sample holds a few counts of this clonotype. The chain uses TRBV27 and TRBJ1-2, with D maybe TRBD1 (5 bases). Trimming left V 6 bases short and J 0 bases short, with 14 bases between. The CDR3 is 15 amino acids. From germline, CDR1 is MNHEY and CDR2 SMNVEV (reference sequence). For the CDR3, the DNA is TGTGCCAGCAGGTTCAGGGACGGGACTAACTATGGCTACACCTTC. Amino acid sequence: CASRFRDGTNYGYTF.

This clonotype came up many times. The chain recombines TRBV5-1 with TRBJ1-4; D might be TRBD1 (5 bases). The CDR3 is 14 residues long. Germline V lookup: CDR1 SGHRS, CDR2 YFSETQ. The V end lost 2 bases, the J end lost 5 bases, and 10 bases lay between the germline ends. The CDR3 here is CASSFSGKNEKLFF. CDR3 nucleotide sequence: TGCGCCAGCAGCTTTTCAGGGAAGAATGAAAAACTGTTTTTT.

This clonotype was seen repeatedly, ten times or more. The rearrangement links TRBV7-8 to TRBJ2-7; possibly TRBD1 for D (5 bases). In germline, CDR1 is SGHVS, CDR2 FQNEAQ. V was shortened by 1 base and J by 0 bases, with 13 bases between the two germline ends. The CDR3 has 16 residues. In nucleotides, the CDR3 is TGTGCCAGCAGCTTAGAGGGGCAGAGACCCTCCTACGAGCAGTACTTC. It translates to CASSLEGQRPSYEQYF.